This T cell receptor (beta chain) is from a study of T cell responses to AZD1222 COVID-19 vaccine. General study points: Reportedly, nearly half the spike-specific TCRs target unmutated variant regions. Repertoire sampling was restricted to post-peak T cell response timepoints. The study found vaccine-associated CD4 TCRs spanning spike, dominant at 160-218 and 743-854.

Regarding this clone: Its specificity is unknown.

Measured with immunoSEQ multiplex PCR; TCRdb has only the in-frame clones, and not every one. The profile shows about 86,000 clones, around nine tenths of them singletons. The receptor comes from an adult in good health. The source material was peripheral blood, sampled on day 0 of AZD1222 vaccination.

The CDR3 DNA reads as TGTGCCAGCAGCCCAGGTAGCGGTGCGAACGAGCAGTACTTC. Amino acids: CASSPGSGANEQYF. This rearrangement joins TRBV3-1 (or the pseudogene TRBV3-2) to TRBJ2-7, with D perhaps TRBD2 (6 bases). Trimming cost V 4 bases and J 5 bases, with 15 bases left between them. CDR1 is LGHDT, CDR2 YNNKEL, per germline (reference sequence). The CDR3 has 14 amino acids.